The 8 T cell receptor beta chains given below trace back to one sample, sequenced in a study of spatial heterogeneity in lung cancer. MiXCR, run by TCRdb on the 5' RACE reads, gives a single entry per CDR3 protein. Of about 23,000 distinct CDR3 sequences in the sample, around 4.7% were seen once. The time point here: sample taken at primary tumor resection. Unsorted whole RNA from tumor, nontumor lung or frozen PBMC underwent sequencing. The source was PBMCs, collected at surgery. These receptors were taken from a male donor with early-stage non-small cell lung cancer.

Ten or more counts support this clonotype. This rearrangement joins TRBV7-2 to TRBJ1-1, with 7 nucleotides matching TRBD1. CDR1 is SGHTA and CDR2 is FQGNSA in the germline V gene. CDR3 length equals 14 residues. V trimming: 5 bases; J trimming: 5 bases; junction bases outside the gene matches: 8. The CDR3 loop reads CASSTTQGKTEAFF. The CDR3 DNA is TGTGCCAGCAGCACAACACAGGGGAAGACTGAAGCTTTCTTT.

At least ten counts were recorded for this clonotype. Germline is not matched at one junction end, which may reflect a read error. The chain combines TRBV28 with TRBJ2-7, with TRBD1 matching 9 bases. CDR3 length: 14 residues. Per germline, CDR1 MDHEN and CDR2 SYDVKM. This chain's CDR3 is CASTPGTGSSEQYF. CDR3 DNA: TGTGCCAGCACCCCCGGGACAGGGTCCTCCGAGCAGTACTTC.

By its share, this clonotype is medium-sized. CDR3 sequence (DNA): TGTGCCAGCAGTTCCCATAGACAGGGCGCCTACGAGCAGTACTTC. It encodes CASSSHRQGAYEQYF. The chain combines TRBV28 with TRBJ2-7, with 7 bases aligning to TRBD1. Germline V gene lookup returns CDR1 MDHEN and CDR2 SYDVKM. The CDR3 contains 15 residues. Trimming at V came to 4 bases and at J to 2 bases, leaving 8 bases not matched to a gene.

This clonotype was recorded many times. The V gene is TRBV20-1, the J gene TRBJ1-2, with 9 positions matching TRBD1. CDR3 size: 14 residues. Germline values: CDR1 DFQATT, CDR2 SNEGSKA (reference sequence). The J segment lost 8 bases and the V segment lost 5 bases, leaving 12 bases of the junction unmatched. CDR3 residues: CSAHLTGQGDGYTF. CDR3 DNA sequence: TGCAGTGCTCATCTTACGGGACAGGGCGACGGCTACACCTTC.

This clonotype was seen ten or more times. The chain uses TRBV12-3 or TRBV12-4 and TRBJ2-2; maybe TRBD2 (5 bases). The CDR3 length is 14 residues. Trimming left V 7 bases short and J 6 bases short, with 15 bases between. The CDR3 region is CASTEASSPGELFF. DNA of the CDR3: TGTGCCAGCACCGAGGCTAGCTCACCCGGGGAGCTGTTTTTT.

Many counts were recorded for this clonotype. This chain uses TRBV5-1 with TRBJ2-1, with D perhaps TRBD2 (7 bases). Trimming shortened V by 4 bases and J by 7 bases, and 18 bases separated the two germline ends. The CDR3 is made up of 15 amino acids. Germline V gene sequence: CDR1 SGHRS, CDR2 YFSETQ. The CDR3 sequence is CASSPRGGGLNEQFF. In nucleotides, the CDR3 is TGCGCCAGCAGCCCCAGAGGGGGGGGACTTAATGAGCAGTTCTTC.

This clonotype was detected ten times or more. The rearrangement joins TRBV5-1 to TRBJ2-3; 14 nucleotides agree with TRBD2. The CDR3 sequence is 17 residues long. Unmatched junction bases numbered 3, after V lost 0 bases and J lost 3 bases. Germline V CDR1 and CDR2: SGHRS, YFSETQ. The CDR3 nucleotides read TGCGCCAGCAGCTTGGAGGGGACTAGCGGGAGAACAGATACGCAGTATTTT. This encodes CASSLEGTSGRTDTQYF.

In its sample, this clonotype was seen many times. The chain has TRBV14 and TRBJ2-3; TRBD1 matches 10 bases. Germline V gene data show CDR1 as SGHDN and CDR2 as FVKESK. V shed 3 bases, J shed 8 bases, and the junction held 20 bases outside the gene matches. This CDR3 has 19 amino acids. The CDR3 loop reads CASSHRSTSGQGIRGTQYF. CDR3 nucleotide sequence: TGTGCCAGCAGCCACCGCTCGACATCGGGACAGGGGATTCGGGGTACGCAGTATTTT. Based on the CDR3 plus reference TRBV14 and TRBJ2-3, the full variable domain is EAGVTQFPSHSVIEKGQTVTLRCDPISGHDNLYWYRRVMGKEIKFLLHFVKESKQDESGMPNNRFLAERTGGTYSTLKVQPAELEDSGVYFCASSHRSTSGQGIRGTQYFGPGTRLTVL.